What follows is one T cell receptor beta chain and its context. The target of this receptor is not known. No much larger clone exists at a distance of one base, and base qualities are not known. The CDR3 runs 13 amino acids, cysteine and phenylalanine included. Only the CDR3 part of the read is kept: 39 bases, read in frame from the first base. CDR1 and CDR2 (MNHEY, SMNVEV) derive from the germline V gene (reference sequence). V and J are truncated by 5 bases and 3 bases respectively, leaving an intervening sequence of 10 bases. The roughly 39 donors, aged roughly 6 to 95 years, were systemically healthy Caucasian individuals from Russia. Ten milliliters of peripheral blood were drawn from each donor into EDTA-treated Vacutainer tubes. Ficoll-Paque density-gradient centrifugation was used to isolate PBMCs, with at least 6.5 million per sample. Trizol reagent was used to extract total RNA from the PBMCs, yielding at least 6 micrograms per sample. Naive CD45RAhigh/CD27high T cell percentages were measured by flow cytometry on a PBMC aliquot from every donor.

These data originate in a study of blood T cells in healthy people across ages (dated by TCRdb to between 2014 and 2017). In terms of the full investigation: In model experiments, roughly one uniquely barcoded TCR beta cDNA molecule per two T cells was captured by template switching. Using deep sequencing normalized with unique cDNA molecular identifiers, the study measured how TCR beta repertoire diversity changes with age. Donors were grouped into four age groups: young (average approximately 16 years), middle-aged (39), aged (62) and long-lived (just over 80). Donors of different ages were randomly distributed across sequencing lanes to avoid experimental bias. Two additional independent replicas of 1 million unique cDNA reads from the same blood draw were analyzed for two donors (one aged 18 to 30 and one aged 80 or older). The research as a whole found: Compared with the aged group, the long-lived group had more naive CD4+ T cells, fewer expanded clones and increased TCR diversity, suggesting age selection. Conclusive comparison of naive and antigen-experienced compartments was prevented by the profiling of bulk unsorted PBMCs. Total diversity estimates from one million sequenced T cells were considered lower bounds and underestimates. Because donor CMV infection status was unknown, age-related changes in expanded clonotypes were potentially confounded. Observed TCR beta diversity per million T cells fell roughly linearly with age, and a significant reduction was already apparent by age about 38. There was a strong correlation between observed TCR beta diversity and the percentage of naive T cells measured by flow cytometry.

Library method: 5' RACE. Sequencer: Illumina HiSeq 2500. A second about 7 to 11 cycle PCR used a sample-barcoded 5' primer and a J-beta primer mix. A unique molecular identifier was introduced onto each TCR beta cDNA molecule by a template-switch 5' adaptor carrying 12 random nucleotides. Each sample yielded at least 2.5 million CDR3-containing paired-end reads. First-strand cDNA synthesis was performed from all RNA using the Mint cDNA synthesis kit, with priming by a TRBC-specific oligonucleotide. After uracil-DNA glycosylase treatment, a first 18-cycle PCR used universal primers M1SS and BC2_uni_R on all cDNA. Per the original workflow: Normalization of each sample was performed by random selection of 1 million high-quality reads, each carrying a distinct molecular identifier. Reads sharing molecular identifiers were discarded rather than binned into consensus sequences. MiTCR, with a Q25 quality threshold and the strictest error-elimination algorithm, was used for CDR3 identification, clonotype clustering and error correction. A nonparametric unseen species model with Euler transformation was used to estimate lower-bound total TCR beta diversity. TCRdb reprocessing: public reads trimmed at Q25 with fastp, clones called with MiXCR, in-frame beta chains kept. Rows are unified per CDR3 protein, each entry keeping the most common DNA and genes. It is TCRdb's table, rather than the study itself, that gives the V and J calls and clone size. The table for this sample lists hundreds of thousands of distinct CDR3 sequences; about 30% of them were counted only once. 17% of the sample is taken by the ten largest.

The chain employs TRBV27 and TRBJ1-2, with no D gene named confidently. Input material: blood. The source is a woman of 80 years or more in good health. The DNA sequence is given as TGTGCCAGCAGTCTCCATCCTTACTATGGCTACACCTTC. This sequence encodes CASSLHPYYGYTF.